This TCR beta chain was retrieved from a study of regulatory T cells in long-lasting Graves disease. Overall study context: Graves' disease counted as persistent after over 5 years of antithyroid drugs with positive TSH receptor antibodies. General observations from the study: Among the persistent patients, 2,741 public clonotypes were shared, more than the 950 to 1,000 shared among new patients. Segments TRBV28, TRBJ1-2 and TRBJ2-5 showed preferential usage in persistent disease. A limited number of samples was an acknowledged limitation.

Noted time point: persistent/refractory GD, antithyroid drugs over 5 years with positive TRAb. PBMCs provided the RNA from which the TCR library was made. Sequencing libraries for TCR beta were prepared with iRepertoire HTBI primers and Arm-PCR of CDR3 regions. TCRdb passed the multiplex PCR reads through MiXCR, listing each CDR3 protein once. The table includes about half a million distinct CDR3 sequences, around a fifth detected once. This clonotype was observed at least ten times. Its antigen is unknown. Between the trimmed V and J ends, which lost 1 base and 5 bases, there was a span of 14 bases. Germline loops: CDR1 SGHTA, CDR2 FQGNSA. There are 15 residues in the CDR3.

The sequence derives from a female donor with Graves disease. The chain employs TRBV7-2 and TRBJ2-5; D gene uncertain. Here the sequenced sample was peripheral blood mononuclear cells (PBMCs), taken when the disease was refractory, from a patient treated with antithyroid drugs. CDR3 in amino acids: CASSLERLMGETQYF. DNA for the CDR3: TGTGCCAGCAGCTTAGAACGGCTAATGGGGGAGACCCAGTACTTC.